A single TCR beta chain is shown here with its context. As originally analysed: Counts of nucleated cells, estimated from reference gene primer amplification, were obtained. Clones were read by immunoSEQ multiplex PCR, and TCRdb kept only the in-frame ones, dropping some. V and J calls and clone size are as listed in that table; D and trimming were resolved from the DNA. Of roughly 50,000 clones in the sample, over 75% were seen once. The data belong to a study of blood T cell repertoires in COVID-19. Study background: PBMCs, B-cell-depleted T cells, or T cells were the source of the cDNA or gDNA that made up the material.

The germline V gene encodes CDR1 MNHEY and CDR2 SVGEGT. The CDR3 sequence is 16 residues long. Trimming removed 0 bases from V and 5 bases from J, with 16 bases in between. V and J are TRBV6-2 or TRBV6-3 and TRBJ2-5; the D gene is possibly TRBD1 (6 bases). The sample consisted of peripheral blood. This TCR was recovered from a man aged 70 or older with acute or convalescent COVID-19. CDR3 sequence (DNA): TGTGCCAGCAGTTACTCTAGCATGCAGGGGTGGGAGACCCAGTACTTC. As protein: CASSYSSMQGWETQYF.